This T cell receptor (beta chain) was observed in a study of post-analysis software for immune sequencing data. Overall study results and limits: Among five TRBV segments more frequent in patients than controls were TRBV5-6, TRBV5-1 and TRBV20-1.

A remark on this clonotype: Its antigen is not identified.

This CDR3 comprises 15 residues. Per germline, CDR1 MNHEY and CDR2 SMNVEV (reference sequence). V was cut by 2 bases and J by 6 bases, with 14 bases left in between. The library was made from cDNA and included unique molecular identifiers. The yield from roughly 1 to 10 million T cells was 500,000 or so cDNA molecules in total. TCRdb processed the PCR reads anew with MiXCR; each CDR3 protein has one entry. This sample has roughly 670,000 distinct CDR3 sequences; roughly three fifths occur once, and the top ten carry roughly 12%. The J gene is TRBJ2-1, the V gene TRBV27, with D perhaps TRBD1 (6 bases). The sequence was collected from a girl aged 2 to 10 with multiple sclerosis. Source material: blood. The CDR3 DNA follows: TGTGCCAGCAGTTTACGGTCAGGGGCTCTCAATGAGCAGTTCTTC. Protein: CASSLRSGALNEQFF.